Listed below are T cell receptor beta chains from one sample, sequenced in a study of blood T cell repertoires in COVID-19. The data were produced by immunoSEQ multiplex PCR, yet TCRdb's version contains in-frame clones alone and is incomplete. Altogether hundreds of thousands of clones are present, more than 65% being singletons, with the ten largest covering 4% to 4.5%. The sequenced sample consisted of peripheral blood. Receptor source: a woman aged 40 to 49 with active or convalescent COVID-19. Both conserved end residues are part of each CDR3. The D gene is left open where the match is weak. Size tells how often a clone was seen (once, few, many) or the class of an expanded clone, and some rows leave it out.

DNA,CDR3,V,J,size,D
TGTGCCAGCAGTTTCGGTTATCAAGCTTTCTTT,CASSFGYQAFF,TRBV28,TRBJ1-1,-,-
TGTGCCAGCAGCCCGACTAGCGGGTCCATTGATACGCAGTATTTT,CASSPTSGSIDTQYF,TRBV7-9,TRBJ2-3,few,TRBD2
TGTGCCAGCAGTTGGACAGGGTCGGGGTCACCCCTCCACTTT,CASSWTGSGSPLHF,TRBV6-5,TRBJ1-6,-,TRBD1
TGTGCCACAGGGTTCCCTGAAGCTTTCTTT,CATGFPEAFF,TRBV19,TRBJ1-1,-,-
TGCGCCAGCAGCCCAAGGGGCTTTGATAACACCGGGGAGCTGTTTTTT,CASSPRGFDNTGELFF,TRBV5-1,TRBJ2-2,once,-
TGTGCCAGGACTAGCGGGGGGTACAATGAGCAGTTCTTC,CARTSGGYNEQFF,TRBV2,TRBJ2-1,few,TRBD2
TGTGCCAGCAGCCAAGCACGATACACTGAAGCTTTCTTT,CASSQARYTEAFF,TRBV9,TRBJ1-1,few,-
TGTGCCAGCAGCCCTCCGGGCACTGAAGCTTTCTTT,CASSPPGTEAFF,TRBV28,TRBJ1-1,few,-
TGTGCCAGCAGCGGCGCGCAGGGGATAGATACGCAGTATTTT,CASSGAQGIDTQYF,TRBV3-1/TRBV3-2,TRBJ2-3,-,-
TGTGCCAGCACTCCCACTAGCGGGGGCCCTGTCCAAGAGACCCAGTACTTC,CASTPTSGGPVQETQYF,TRBV2,TRBJ2-5,-,TRBD2
TGTGCCAGCAGCTACGGAGGAACCCAGTACTTC,CASSYGGTQYF,TRBV7-2,TRBJ2-5,-,-
TGTGCCAGCAGCCAAGACGGCAGGGGGCTAGACACCTTC,CASSQDGRGLDTF,TRBV3-1/TRBV3-2,TRBJ1-2,-,TRBD1
TGTGCCAGCAGTTACGCGTGGGAGGGTCCCACCGGGGAGCTGTTTTTT,CASSYAWEGPTGELFF,TRBV6-2/TRBV6-3,TRBJ2-2,-,TRBD2
TGTGCCAGCAGCGCACAGGGGGGGGGCACTGAAGCTTTCTTT,CASSAQGGGTEAFF,TRBV9,TRBJ1-1,-,TRBD1
TGCGCCAGCAGCTTGTCTGACGGGTACCAAGAGACCCAGTACTTC,CASSLSDGYQETQYF,TRBV5-1,TRBJ2-5,-,-
TGTGCCTGGAGTGTCGGACAGGGACAGACCCAGTACTTC,CAWSVGQGQTQYF,TRBV30,TRBJ2-5,-,TRBD1